A selection of T cell receptor beta chains follows, all from one sample in a study of shared clonotypes between healthy human individuals. The assay was immunoSEQ multiplex PCR, and TCRdb's table has in-frame clones only and misses some. The sample has about 700,000 clones, roughly 70% seen once. Sequenced input: memory CD4+ T cells sorted from blood. Receptor source: a woman aged 25 to 39 in good health. Both conserved end residues are part of each CDR3. D genes are given only for firm matches. The size entry is marked missing in some rows and otherwise reads once, few, many or a size class.

TRBV6-6	-	-	TRBJ2-2	CASSDYGTGELFF
TRBV15	-	-	TRBJ2-5	CATRSRASRETQYF
TRBV2	TRBD2	-	TRBJ2-3	CASSVGLAGSWSSTDTQYF
TRBV11-2	TRBD1	-	TRBJ1-4	CASRSLQGARLFF
TRBV4-2	-	-	TRBJ2-5	CASSQADGKETQYF
TRBV4-2	-	-	TRBJ1-5	CASSQEGLESNQPQHF
TRBV28	TRBD1	-	TRBJ2-7	CASSSTGTGIFLEQYF
TRBV19	TRBD1	-	TRBJ2-5	CASSSGTGVETQYF
TRBV5-1	-	-	TRBJ1-6	CASSLAVRRYSNNSPLHF
TRBV18	TRBD2	-	TRBJ2-7	CASSGTSTYYEQYF
TRBV4-2	TRBD2	-	TRBJ2-1	CASSQEAGGRSYNEQFF
TRBV5-1	TRBD2	-	TRBJ2-3	CASSRTSGEGTDTQYF
TRBV7-3	TRBD1	once	TRBJ2-6	CASSLQGAASGANVLTF
TRBV7-2	-	-	TRBJ2-3	CASSLAFTDTQYF
TRBV5-1	-	-	TRBJ1-4	CASSFTGAAYPTNEKLFF